This TCR beta chain was documented in a study of T cells in Graves' hyperthyroidism and ophthalmopathy. Study-wide context: Upon initial diagnosis and before any treatment, peripheral blood was collected.

The germline CDR1 and CDR2 sequences are LNHDA and SQIVND (reference sequence). V was shortened by 1 base and J by 4 bases, with 5 bases between the two germline ends. This CDR3 has 13 residues. RNA transcripts were the template for amplifying TCR beta CDR3 regions. TCR CDR3 regions were first amplified by RT-PCR with HTBI primers. TCRdb called the multiplex PCR reads again in MiXCR, with one record for every CDR3 protein. The sample lists approximately 250,000 distinct CDR3 sequences, roughly a quarter occurring once. This clonotype appeared many times. Each ophthalmopathy patient scored at least 3 on the Clinical Activity Score and at least 4 on NOSPECS grade, with duration under 3 months. Clinical symptoms, serum thyroxine and TRAb, thyroid ultrasound and orbital computed tomography together formed the diagnostic basis. PBMCs were obtained from over 8.5 ml fresh peripheral blood.

The clonotype was recovered from a woman aged 40-49 years with Graves' ophthalmopathy. This sequence joins TRBV19 and TRBJ1-3; D remains ambiguous. Sequenced: blood. CDR3 coding DNA: TGTGCCAGTAGTATAGCGGACGGAAACACCATATATTTT. This codes for CASSIADGNTIYF.